Given below is one T cell receptor beta chain in context. This entry belongs to a study of shared T cell receptors in the human thymus. Clones were read by immunoSEQ multiplex PCR, and TCRdb kept only the in-frame ones, dropping some. The data hold roughly 700,000 clones, with approximately 88% observed a single time. CDR1 and CDR2 from the germline V gene are MNHEY and SVGAGI. The CDR3 totals 14 residues. Unmatched junction bases numbered 7, after V lost 6 bases and J lost 3 bases. This sample was shared with a second study, whose subject was human thymus T cells. Turning to that study: Donation came from healthy Finnish infants having corrective surgery for congenital heart defects. Thymus pieces cut out during corrective heart surgery were the tissue that was used. Seemingly biased V and J gene usage marked thymic and blood repertoires. Highly overlapping thymic repertoires among unrelated individuals were reported in related research.

Sequencing was performed on thymocytes. The J gene is TRBJ1-2, the V gene TRBV6-5, with 7 nucleotides matching TRBD1. The origin of this receptor is a boy in the first two years of life with a congenital heart defect. CDR3 sequence reads: CASSLQGRDYGYTF. The CDR3, as DNA: TGTGCCAGCAGCCTACAGGGGCGGGACTATGGCTACACCTTC.